Sequencing of this T cell receptor beta chain was carried out in a study of tumor-infiltrating lymphocytes in localized non-small cell lung cancer. Study results and limitations: Tumors had more T cell infiltration than uninvolved lung, per TCRbeta sequencing and CD3 counts. IM1 and IM2 tumors showed no difference in T-cell fraction. Available tissue quantity limited TCR sequencing to a patient subset.

Note on this clone: Its antigen is currently unknown.

The assay was immunoSEQ multiplex PCR, and TCRdb's table has in-frame clones only and misses some. The table records 25,000 or so clones, 69% of them present only once. Trimming left V 4 bases short and J 2 bases short, with 6 bases between. Germline values: CDR1 MGHRA, CDR2 YSYEKL. There are 14 residues in the CDR3. This sequence originates from a human donor with non-small cell lung cancer. Sequencing input: lung tumor tissue. The chain links TRBV4-1 to TRBJ2-6, with D perhaps TRBD2 (6 bases). The CDR3 DNA reads as TGCGCCAGCAGCCGGGGGGCTGGGGCCAACGTCCTGACTTTC. The encoded protein is CASSRGAGANVLTF.